This TCR beta chain was observed in a study of shared clonotypes between healthy human individuals. The study's findings and limits: Across four donors, naive CD4 shared roughly 5.1%, naive CD8 around 4%, memory CD4 roughly 2.4%, memory CD8 around 0.42%.

The CDR3 contains 15 residues. V was cut by 4 bases and J by 4 bases, with 18 bases left in between. Germline CDR1 SGHRS, CDR2 YFSETQ. CD4+ cells yielded CD45RA+ naive and CD45RA-negative memory subsets. As processed by the authors: Quality scores were absent from the junction-only immunoSEQ sequences, so filtering differed. Only in-frame clones appear in the TCRdb table, and some are missing; sequencing was by immunoSEQ multiplex PCR. V and J calls and clone size are as listed in that table; D and trimming were resolved from the DNA. The table has roughly 530,000 clones, almost 97% seen once. Worth noting for this clone: Its target is unknown.

This rearrangement joins TRBV5-1 to TRBJ2-7; the D call may be TRBD1 or TRBD2 (5 bases each). This clonotype originated in a woman in her twenties or thirties in good health. Material: naive CD4+ T cells sorted from blood. Indicated subset: CD45RA+ positively selected. The CDR3 nucleotides read TGCGCCAGCAGCCCGGGGCCAGGGTTCGAGTACGAGCAGTACTTC. Protein product: CASSPGPGFEYEQYF.